This TCR beta chain was sequenced for a study of blood T cell repertoires in COVID-19. Study-wide context: PBMCs, B-cell-depleted T cells, or T cells provided the cDNA or gDNA that made up the material.

As handled by the study authors: By means of reference gene primer amplification, nucleated cell counts were estimated. The assay was immunoSEQ multiplex PCR, and TCRdb's table has in-frame clones only and misses some. Clonal size and the V and J genes are those of that table, whereas D and trimming came from the DNA. The sample has around 80,000 clones; around nine tenths are singletons. This clone was counted a single time. Germline V gene data show CDR1 as SNHLY and CDR2 as FYNNEI. The junction had 16 bases not matched to a gene; V was cut back by 7 bases and J by 6 bases. CDR3 length: 16 residues.

The chain is built from TRBV2 and TRBJ1-1, with 8 bases that match TRBD1. This TCR came from a man older than 75 with active or convalescent COVID-19. The source material was peripheral blood. The CDR3 DNA reads as TGTGCCAGCACCCCTATCGATAGTCAGGGGGCCGCTGAAGCTTTCTTT. Encoded protein: CASTPIDSQGAAEAFF.